Described below is a single T cell receptor beta chain sequence and its context. Its antigen is not identified. These data are taken from a study of CD8+ T cells in alopecia areata. Findings and limits, study-wide: Normal skin's resident alphabeta T cells are also sequenced in scalp samples.

The investigators collected lesional scalp punch biopsies and peripheral blood from alopecia areata patients. The V end was cut by 4 bases, the J end by 5 bases, with 8 bases between. The CDR3 length is 11 residues. CDR1 is SQVTM, CDR2 ANQGSEA, per germline. Extracted from the samples, RNA was reverse transcribed into cDNA to serve as the sequencing template. TCRdb's table, derived via immunoSEQ multiplex PCR, lists solely in-frame clones and lacks some. This table holds approximately 180,000 clones, 63% found once. Specimen: CD4+ T cells sorted from blood, collected at week 0. The genes are TRBV29-1 and TRBJ1-1; no clear D. The receptor comes from a human donor with alopecia areata. CDR3 residues: CSVARVTEAFF. The CDR3 bases are TGCAGCGTTGCTCGGGTAACTGAAGCTTTCTTT.